This entry concerns a single T cell receptor (beta chain). The antigen remains undetermined. A junction end diverges from the germline sequence, so it may reflect a read error. TCRbeta libraries were built with three rounds of nested PCR, modified from ARM-PCR. TCRdb reanalysed the multiplex PCR reads using MiXCR and keeps one entry per CDR3 protein. The data contain over 110,000 distinct CDR3 sequences, around 61% of them singletons. From germline, CDR1 is SGHAT and CDR2 FQNNGV. The CDR3 runs 16 residues. This entry is derived from a study of tumor and adjacent non-tumor tissue in lung cancer. Whole-study results and caveats: Patients with more diverse tumor TCRs had worse survival.

This sample's RNA came from whole unsorted tissue. The chain links TRBV11-2 to TRBJ2-5; the D gene could be TRBD1 or TRBD2 (5 bases each). The sample comprised lung tumor tissue. This clonotype was obtained from a man aged 60-69 years with small cell lung cancer. The CDR3 reads CASNLGRYLGDGTKYF. Written as DNA, the CDR3 is TGTGCCAGCAACTTAGGGCGGTACTTGGGGGATGGGACCAAGTACTTC.